These 16 T cell receptor beta chains share one sample of origin, sequenced in a study of T cell responses to AZD1222 COVID-19 vaccine. TCRdb keeps only in-frame clones here, not all; method: immunoSEQ multiplex PCR. The sample includes over 150,000 clones, about 88% seen only once; the top ten take around 3%. The sequencing here drew on peripheral blood, taken on day 0 of AZD1222 vaccination. These receptors came from an adult in good health.

This sequence joins TRBV28 and TRBJ1-2, with D maybe TRBD1 (6 bases). Germline assignment: CDR1 MDHEN and CDR2 SYDVKM. The V and J ends lost 4 bases and 4 bases respectively, with 16 bases between them. This CDR3 has 15 amino acids. The CDR3 here is CASSSQGTQLYGYTF. CDR3 DNA sequence: TGTGCCAGCAGTTCACAGGGTACCCAGCTCTATGGCTACACCTTC.

The chain couples TRBV7-8 to TRBJ2-7; D might be TRBD2 (6 bases). This CDR3 comprises 13 residues. Looked up from germline, CDR1 is SGHVS and CDR2 is FQNEAQ. Trimming removed 1 base at V and 6 bases at J, with 10 bases between. Written as DNA, the CDR3 is TGTGCCAGCAGCTTAGAGGAGGGTTCCGAGCAGTACTTC. Its translation: CASSLEEGSEQYF.

A remark on this clone: The same CDR3 is also encoded by other DNA sequences in this sample. The gene calls are TRBV9 and TRBJ1-1, with D uncertain. V lost 0 bases and J lost 1, with 4 bases in between. The CDR3 sequence is 13 residues long. In germline, CDR1 is SGDLS, CDR2 YYNGEE. The CDR3 DNA follows: TGTGCCAGCAGCGTAGAAGGGAACACTGAAGCTTTCTTT. It translates to CASSVEGNTEAFF.

The CDR3 DNA follows: TGTGCCAGGACCGACAGGGGCACTGAAGCTTTCTTT. Its translation is CARTDRGTEAFF. This chain uses TRBV21-1 with TRBJ1-1; TRBD1, the D gene given by the table, was not confirmed from the DNA. TRBV21-1 is described as a pseudogene. CDR3 size: 12 residues.

This clone occurred a few times. The gene calls are TRBV5-6 and TRBJ2-5; D is perhaps TRBD2 (6 bases). Germline loops: CDR1 SGHDT, CDR2 YYEEEE. Trimming took off 3 bases at V and 0 bases at J, with 12 bases between the two ends. The CDR3 is 15 residues long. CDR3 in amino acids: CASSSYRDYQETQYF. CDR3 nucleotides: TGTGCCAGCAGCTCGTACCGGGACTACCAAGAGACCCAGTACTTC.

V usage is TRBV5-4 and J usage is TRBJ2-2; unclear D gene. This CDR3 is built from 15 residues. V lost 5 bases and J 0 bases, leaving 11 bases between the germline ends. Per the germline V gene, CDR1 is SGHNT and CDR2 is YYREEE (reference sequence). This CDR3 reads CASRSLAANTGELFF. The CDR3 DNA reads as TGTGCCAGCAGATCGCTGGCCGCGAACACCGGGGAGCTGTTTTTT.

The chain recombines TRBV12-3 or TRBV12-4 with TRBJ2-5, with D perhaps matching TRBD2 (6 bases). The CDR3 sequence is 13 residues long. The V gene lost 6 bases and the J gene lost 2 bases, with 10 bases spanning the gap. The CDR3 loop is CASSSGLQETQYF. CDR3 DNA sequence: TGTGCCAGCAGCAGCGGGTTACAAGAGACCCAGTACTTC.

The rearrangement joins TRBV6-5 to TRBJ2-2; TRBD1 aligns across 7 bases. With 6 bases clipped from V and 2 bases from J, the junction kept 6 bases outside the gene matches. This CDR3 contains 15 residues. Germline V CDR1 and CDR2: MNHEY, SVGAGI. The CDR3 coding sequence is TGTGCCAGCAGAACGGGACAGAAAAACACCGGGGAGCTGTTTTTT. Translated: CASRTGQKNTGELFF.

This clone was observed a single time. This chain joins TRBV10-3 and TRBJ1-1; D is possibly TRBD1 (5 bases). Trimming left V 6 bases short and J 5 bases short, with 19 bases between. Germline CDR1 is ENHRY and CDR2 is SYGVKD. There are 15 residues in the CDR3. DNA for the CDR3: TGTGCCATCAGGCCCACTTCAGGGTCCGGGACTGAAGCTTTCTTT. It yields the protein CAIRPTSGSGTEAFF.

This chain joins TRBV6-5 and TRBJ1-6, with TRBD1 matching over 9 bases. J gave up 9 bases and V 6 bases, and 6 bases lay outside the gene matches. The CDR3 extends over 14 amino acids. Germline values: CDR1 MNHEY, CDR2 SVGAGI. The CDR3 DNA follows: TGTGCCAGCAGCCCGGACAGGGGTGGTTCACCCCTCCACTTT. It codes for CASSPDRGGSPLHF.

This chain joins TRBV4-1 and TRBJ1-1; 7 bases are shared with TRBD1. After removal of 7 bases from V and 1 base from J, the junction contained 3 bases not matched to a gene. Germline-derived CDR1 and CDR2 are MGHRA and YSYEKL. This CDR3 contains 13 residues. In DNA, the CDR3 is TGCGCCAGCAACCAGGGGGGGAACACTGAAGCTTTCTTT. Protein product: CASNQGGNTEAFF.

The chain couples TRBV6-1 to TRBJ2-1; TRBD1 matches 9 bases. The CDR3 consists of 16 residues. Per germline, CDR1 MNHNS and CDR2 SASEGT. V lost 4 bases, J lost 2 bases, and 6 bases stayed unmatched. This chain's CDR3 is CASSGTGTGTYNEQFF. CDR3 DNA: TGTGCCAGCAGTGGAACCGGGACAGGGACCTACAATGAGCAGTTCTTC.

V gene TRBV28 combines with J gene TRBJ1-2; a possible D gene is TRBD1 (6 bases). Germline values: CDR1 MDHEN, CDR2 SYDVKM. There are 11 residues in the CDR3. V lost 10 bases and J 8 bases, leaving 14 bases between the germline ends. CDR3 nucleotides: TGTGCCATACAGGGTAGGGACGGCTACACCTTC. It encodes CAIQGRDGYTF.

V is TRBV4-2 and J is TRBJ2-3; D is ambiguous. The germline V gene encodes CDR1 LGHNA and CDR2 YNFKEQ. This CDR3 contains 13 residues. Trimming removed 0 bases from V and 3 bases from J, with 4 bases in between. The CDR3 loop is CASSQEGTDTQYF. CDR3 in DNA: TGTGCCAGCAGCCAAGAAGGGACAGATACGCAGTATTTT.

The chain employs TRBV18 and TRBJ1-6, with D possibly being TRBD1 (5 bases). V was clipped by 2 bases and J by 10 bases, with 6 bases between them. This CDR3 comprises 12 residues. CDR1 and CDR2 (germline): KGHSH, LQKENI. CDR3 region: CASSPEGSPLHF. CDR3 nucleotides: TGTGCCAGCTCACCAGAGGGGTCACCCCTCCACTTT.

The rearrangement joins TRBV6-5 to TRBJ1-1; D uncertain. V was shortened by 0 bases and J by 0 bases, with 11 bases between the two germline ends. The CDR3 length is 16 residues. Looked up from germline, CDR1 is MNHEY and CDR2 is SVGAGI. This CDR3 is CASSYSATLLNTEAFF. The DNA for the CDR3 is TGTGCCAGCAGTTACTCCGCGACCCTACTGAACACTGAAGCTTTCTTT.